A single sample is the source of the 10 T cell receptor beta chains below, sequenced in a study of T cell repertoires in cytomegalovirus infection. Via MiXCR, TCRdb re-called the reads, giving one row per CDR3 protein. The sample includes roughly 200,000 distinct CDR3 sequences, 15% to 20% of them seen just once. The sample was CD8+ T cells from PBMCs. The receptors were sampled from a human donor in good health (CMV status not recorded). Some clones in this sample may be carry-over from other donors' samples.

The rearrangement links TRBV28 to TRBJ1-2; D is possibly TRBD1 (6 bases). Per germline, CDR1 MDHEN and CDR2 SYDVKM. V was cut by 7 bases and J by 3 bases, with 18 bases left in between. The CDR3 length is 15 residues. The CDR3 coding sequence is TGTGCCAGCAACCAACCCATCAGGGGAGACTATGGCTACACCTTC. Translating it yields CASNQPIRGDYGYTF.

The chain has TRBV20-1 and TRBJ1-5, with 9 bases lining up with TRBD1. The V and J ends lost 5 bases and 1 base, in that order; junction bases with no gene match: 9. The germline gives CDR1 DFQATT, CDR2 SNEGSKA (reference sequence). This CDR3 spans 16 amino acids. The CDR3 loop reads CSALDRGRGSNQPQHF. The CDR3 DNA sequence: TGCAGTGCTTTGGACAGGGGTAGGGGAAGCAATCAGCCCCAGCATTTT.

The chain uses TRBV7-9 and TRBJ2-7, with 9 positions matching TRBD1. With 5 bases clipped from V and 2 bases from J, the junction kept 13 bases outside the gene matches. Germline-derived CDR1 and CDR2 are SEHNR and FQNEAQ (reference sequence). The CDR3 contains 17 residues. For the CDR3, the DNA is TGTGCCAGCAGCCTCCCAACTTATAGGGACAGGGCCTACGAGCAGTACTTC. It translates to CASSLPTYRDRAYEQYF.

This clonotype showed up just a few times. The genes are TRBV7-9 and TRBJ2-7, with D perhaps given as TRBD1 or TRBD2 (5 bases each). Trimming shortened V by 5 bases and J by 2 bases, and 13 bases separated the two germline ends. Germline values: CDR1 SEHNR, CDR2 FQNEAQ (reference sequence). This CDR3 comprises 14 residues. The CDR3 sequence: CASSTSTGPYEQYF. CDR3 coding DNA: TGTGCCAGCAGCACTTCGACGGGACCCTACGAGCAGTACTTC. The whole variable domain, remainder taken from reference TRBV7-9 and TRBJ2-7, is DTGVSQNPRHKITKRGQNVTFRCDPISEHNRLYWYRQTLGQGPEFLTYFQNEAQLEKSRLLSDRFSAERPKGSFSTLEIQRTEQGDSAMYLCASSTSTGPYEQYFGPGTRLTVT.

The chain recombines TRBV6-1 with TRBJ2-1; D may be TRBD1 (6 bases). Germline V gives CDR1 MNHNS, CDR2 SASEGT. CDR3 length: 17 residues. The V end lost 1 base, the J end lost 1 base, and 14 bases lay between the germline ends. The CDR3 is CASSEVLGQGSYNEQFF. CDR3 DNA sequence: TGTGCCAGCAGTGAAGTTTTGGGACAAGGGTCCTACAATGAGCAGTTCTTC.

A few counts support this clonotype. The chain is built from TRBV9 and TRBJ1-5, with D hard to call. The germline CDR1 and CDR2 sequences are SGDLS and YYNGEE. The CDR3 is made up of 14 amino acids. Trimming took off 4 bases at V and 6 bases at J, with 14 bases between the two ends. CDR3 sequence (DNA): TGTGCCAGCAGCACTAGTGGCTCGGGTCAGCCCCAGCATTTT. The encoded protein is CASSTSGSGQPQHF.

This sequence joins TRBV12-3 or TRBV12-4 and TRBJ1-1, with 7 bases that match TRBD1. This CDR3 is built from 15 residues. V lost 1 base, J lost 3 bases, and 5 bases stayed unmatched. CDR3 bases: TGTGCCAGCAGTTTAGGAGGAGGGGGCTACACTGAAGCTTTCTTT. Translating gives CASSLGGGGYTEAFF.

This clonotype was counted only a few times. This rearrangement joins TRBV15 to TRBJ2-3, with D tentatively TRBD2 (6 bases). In germline, CDR1 is LNHNV, CDR2 YYDKDF (reference sequence). V was shortened by 8 bases and J by 0 bases, with 18 bases between the two germline ends. The CDR3 has 16 residues. The CDR3 sequence: CATLLRDSPSTDTQYF. In DNA form, the CDR3 reads TGTGCCACCTTACTCCGGGACTCGCCTAGCACAGATACGCAGTATTTT.

A few counts support this clonotype. In nucleotides, the CDR3 is TGCAGCGTTGAGACCCAAGCCGGACTAGCGGGGCGAAGGGTGCAGTACTTC. Translation gives CSVETQAGLAGRRVQYF. The chain employs TRBV29-1 and TRBJ2-5, with 12 bases aligning to TRBD2. V dropped 3 bases and J dropped 11; count of bases not matched to a gene: 19. This CDR3 spans 17 amino acids. CDR1 SQVTM and CDR2 ANQGSEA come from the germline V gene.

The chain uses TRBV7-3 and TRBJ2-1; D not certain. This CDR3 has 12 residues. V lost 5 bases to trimming and J lost 9 bases, with 11 bases between them. The V gene's germline CDR1 is SGHTA and CDR2 FQGTGA. CDR3 bases: TGTGCCAGCAGCCCCTCCGCGAGTGAGCAGTTCTTC. It yields the protein CASSPSASEQFF.